This record looks at one T cell receptor (beta chain) sequence and its context. Its antigen is unknown. The data were taken from a study of T cell responses to AZD1222 COVID-19 vaccine. Points from the study as a whole: The peak T cell response came first, and repertoires were sampled only after it. Baseline seropositivity occurred in only six AZD1222 recipients.

TCRdb's copy holds only in-frame clones and misses some; the assay was immunoSEQ multiplex PCR. The sample contains about 99,000 clones, roughly 86% of which appear only once. The source is an adult who received the MenACWY meningococcal vaccine as a control. Sequencing was performed on peripheral blood, taken 28 days after the second dose of the MenACWY control vaccine.

The CDR3 DNA follows: TGTGCCAGCAGCTTGACAGTGAGGAACTATGGCTACACCTTC. Amino acid sequence: CASSLTVRNYGYTF. This sequence joins TRBV13 and TRBJ1-2; D may be TRBD1 (5 bases). Germline V gene lookup returns CDR1 PRHDT and CDR2 FYEKMQ (reference sequence). CDR3 length: 14 amino acids. V lost 3 bases to trimming and J lost 2 bases, with 10 bases between them.